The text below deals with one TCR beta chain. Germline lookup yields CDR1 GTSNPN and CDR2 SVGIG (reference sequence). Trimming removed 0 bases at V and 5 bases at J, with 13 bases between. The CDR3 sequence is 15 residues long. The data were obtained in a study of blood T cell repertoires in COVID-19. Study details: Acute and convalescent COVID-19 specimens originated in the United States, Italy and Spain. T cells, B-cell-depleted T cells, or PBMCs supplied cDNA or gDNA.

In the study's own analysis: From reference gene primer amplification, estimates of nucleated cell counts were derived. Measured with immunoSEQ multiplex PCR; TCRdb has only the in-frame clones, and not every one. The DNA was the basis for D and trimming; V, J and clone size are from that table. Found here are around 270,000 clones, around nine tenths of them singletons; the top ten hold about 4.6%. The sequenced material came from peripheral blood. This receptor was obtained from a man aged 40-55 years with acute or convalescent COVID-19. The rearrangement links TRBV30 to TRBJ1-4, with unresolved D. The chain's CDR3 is CAWSVRGRMNEKLFF. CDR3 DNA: TGTGCCTGGAGTGTTCGCGGTCGGATGAATGAAAAACTGTTTTTT.